The 18 T cell receptor beta chains given below trace back to one sample, sequenced in a study of long-term antiretroviral therapy in people with HIV. Researchers report immunoSEQ v3.0 was run at survey level. Profiled with immunoSEQ multiplex PCR; TCRdb holds only in-frame clones, not every one. The table shows about 48,000 clones, with around 80% occurring only once. Source: unsorted PBMCs, taken 0.8 years after starting antiretroviral therapy. All receptors come from a woman aged 18-29 years with HIV.

J is TRBJ2-1 and V is TRBV11-1; 11 bases are shared with TRBD2. V shed 1 base and J 6 bases; nucleotides not matched to a gene: 8. The CDR3 spans 17 residues. Germline CDR1 SGHAT, CDR2 FQDESV (reference sequence). The CDR3 loop reads CASSLVIGLAGGNEQFF. CDR3 DNA: TGTGCCAGCAGCTTAGTAATCGGGCTAGCGGGAGGCAATGAGCAGTTCTTC.

V gene TRBV28 combines with J gene TRBJ1-5; D is ambiguous. The CDR3 contains 14 residues. Trimming removed 3 bases at V and 4 bases at J, with 10 bases between. CDR1 and CDR2 (germline): MDHEN, SYDVKM. The CDR3 here is CASSFAHPNQPQHF. As DNA, the CDR3 is TGTGCCAGCAGTTTTGCCCATCCGAATCAGCCCCAGCATTTT.

This chain links TRBV9 with TRBJ1-5, with D uncertain. V lost 0 bases and J 0 bases, leaving 7 bases between the germline ends. There are 15 residues in the CDR3. Germline assignment: CDR1 SGDLS and CDR2 YYNGEE. The CDR3 DNA follows: TGTGCCAGCAGCGTAGATGGGTATAGCAATCAGCCCCAGCATTTT. This translates into CASSVDGYSNQPQHF.

As to this clone: Germline and junction disagree at one end, which may indicate a read error. The CDR3 region is CASSYGVGSHEQYF. In DNA, the CDR3 is TGTGCCAGCAGTTACGGTGTGGGCTCCCACGAGCAGTACTTC. The genes are TRBV6-5 and TRBJ2-7; D is ambiguous. The CDR3 extends over 14 amino acids. Germline V gene sequence: CDR1 MNHEY, CDR2 SVGAGI.

This chain links TRBV4-3 with TRBJ2-2; TRBD2 agrees at 8 bases. This CDR3 spans 17 amino acids. Losses at the gene ends were 0 bases for V and 6 bases for J; bases not matched to a gene: 9. Per the germline V gene, CDR1 is LGHNA and CDR2 is YSLEER. The CDR3 DNA reads as TGCGCCAGCAGCCAAGATCTGGCGGGAGGCTTCGCCGGGGAGCTGTTTTTT. The encoded protein is CASSQDLAGGFAGELFF.

This clone was seen a few times. The V gene is TRBV5-1, the J gene TRBJ1-1, with TRBD1 matching 8 bases. Germline-derived CDR1 and CDR2 are SGHRS and YFSETQ. The CDR3 covers 14 residues. The V and J ends lost 4 bases and 4 bases, in that order; junction bases with no gene match: 6. The CDR3 protein is CASSPGQGATEAFF. As DNA, the CDR3 is TGCGCCAGCAGCCCCGGACAGGGTGCCACTGAAGCTTTCTTT. The entire variable domain, with the rest obtained from reference TRBV5-1 and TRBJ1-1, is as follows: KAGVTQTPRYLIKTRGQQVTLSCSPISGHRSVSWYQQTPGQGLQFLFEYFSETQRNKGNFPGRFSGRQFSNSRSEMNVSTLELGDSALYLCASSPGQGATEAFFGQGTRLTVV.

The chain carries TRBV4-2 and TRBJ1-5; tentative D call: TRBD1 (5 bases). The CDR3 loop spans 15 amino acids. Trimming removed 1 base at V and 2 bases at J, with 9 bases between. CDR1 is LGHNA and CDR2 is YNFKEQ in the germline V gene. CDR3 sequence (DNA): TGTGCCAGCAGCCAAGCAGGGTCTGGCAATCAGCCCCAGCATTTT. Encoded protein: CASSQAGSGNQPQHF.

The genes are TRBV10-1 and TRBJ1-5; 7 bases align to TRBD1. The CDR3 has 15 amino acids. Losses at the gene ends were 9 bases for V and 0 bases for J; bases not matched to a gene: 8. Germline V gene sequence: CDR1 WNHNN, CDR2 SYGVQD (reference sequence). Written as DNA, the CDR3 is TGCGCCAGTTATCCGGGACAGAGTAGCAATCAGCCCCAGCATTTT. This codes for CASYPGQSSNQPQHF.

The chain is built from TRBV7-2 and TRBJ2-2; 7 bases line up with TRBD1. Germline values: CDR1 SGHTA, CDR2 FQGNSA. V gave up 5 bases and J gave up 7 bases; unmatched junction bases: 10. The CDR3 length is 15 residues. Here the CDR3 reads CASSPPQGSGGELFF. DNA for the CDR3: TGTGCCAGCAGCCCACCACAGGGGTCGGGCGGGGAGCTGTTTTTT.

The chain employs TRBV18 and TRBJ2-7, with D possibly matching TRBD1 (5 bases). Germline V CDR1 and CDR2: KGHSH, LQKENI. Trimming cost V 3 bases and J 4 bases, with 7 bases left between them. The CDR3 contains 12 residues. The CDR3 region has the DNA TGTGCCAGCTCACCCGACAGATACGAGCAGTACTTC. Amino acid sequence: CASSPDRYEQYF.

The V call is TRBV7-2, the J call TRBJ2-1, with 9 nucleotides matching TRBD2. J was trimmed by 7 bases and V by 4 bases; bases with no gene match: 11. CDR1 is SGHTA, CDR2 FQGNSA, per germline. This CDR3 has 16 residues. Here the CDR3 reads CASSYPTSGGGNEQFF. The CDR3 DNA sequence: TGTGCCAGCAGCTACCCGACTAGCGGAGGGGGGAATGAGCAGTTCTTC.

The chain carries TRBV6-1 and TRBJ1-5; D may be TRBD1 (6 bases). This CDR3 comprises 16 residues. The V gene's germline CDR1 is MNHNS and CDR2 SASEGT. Trimming took 1 base from V and 2 from J, leaving 12 bases between them. CDR3 sequence (DNA): TGTGCCAGCAGTGAAGGAAGGGGGGATCGCAATCAGCCCCAGCATTTT. Translating it yields CASSEGRGDRNQPQHF.

Remarks on this clone: A junction boundary mismatches the germline segment, possibly from a read error. The V and J genes are TRBV7-7 and TRBJ2-2; D not resolved. Per the germline V gene, CDR1 is SSHAT and CDR2 is FNYEAQ (reference sequence). The CDR3 contains 12 residues. The DNA of the CDR3 is TGTGCTAGCAGCTTAGAAGCAGGGGAGCTGTTTTTT. This gives the protein CASSLEAGELFF.

This chain links TRBV9 with TRBJ1-2; perhaps TRBD1 as D (5 bases). CDR3 size: 16 residues. Deletions cut 0 bases from V and 8 bases from J, with 20 bases between. CDR1 is SGDLS, CDR2 YYNGEE, per germline. The CDR3 loop reads CASSVVEIWGGDGYTF. Written as DNA, the CDR3 is TGTGCCAGCAGCGTAGTGGAAATTTGGGGCGGCGACGGCTACACCTTC.

The V call is TRBV6-5, the J call TRBJ2-1, with 10 bases that match TRBD2. V lost 2 bases, J lost 8 bases, and 6 bases stayed unmatched. CDR1 is MNHEY and CDR2 is SVGAGI in the germline V gene. The CDR3 has 15 amino acids. This chain's CDR3 is CASSYLLAGDHEQFF. The CDR3 nucleotides read TGTGCCAGCAGTTACCTGCTAGCGGGGGACCATGAGCAGTTCTTC.

The gene calls are TRBV18 and TRBJ2-7; D remains unclear. The V and J ends lost 4 bases and 5 bases respectively, with 15 bases between them. Germline values: CDR1 KGHSH, CDR2 LQKENI. The CDR3 has 14 residues. CDR3 amino acids: CASSLSRSRDEQYF. The CDR3 bases are TGTGCCAGCTCACTTAGCCGGAGCCGAGACGAGCAGTACTTC. Filled out from reference TRBV18 and TRBJ2-7, the complete variable domain reads NAGVMQNPRHLVRRRGQEARLRCSPMKGHSHVYWYRQLPEEGLKFMVYLQKENIIDESGMPKERFSAEFPKEGPSILRIQQVVRGDSAAYFCASSLSRSRDEQYFGPGTRLTVT.

The V call is TRBV7-2, the J call TRBJ2-7; 10 nucleotides agree with TRBD1. The CDR3 contains 14 residues. CDR1 and CDR2 from the germline V gene are SGHTA and FQGNSA. V shed 8 bases, J shed 2 bases, and the junction held 6 bases outside the gene matches. The CDR3 loop is CASRRTGGTYEQYF. The CDR3 region has the DNA TGTGCCAGCCGCCGGACAGGGGGTACCTACGAGCAGTACTTC.

This clone has more than one count but fewer than ten. This chain links TRBV18 with TRBJ1-5; D might be TRBD1 (6 bases). Germline lookup yields CDR1 KGHSH and CDR2 LQKENI. CDR3 length: 13 amino acids. With 6 bases removed from V and 4 bases from J, the gap between germline ends came to 10 bases. The CDR3 sequence: CASSGQGNQPQHF. The CDR3 DNA sequence: TGTGCCAGCTCCGGGCAGGGGAATCAGCCCCAGCATTTT.